The 11 T cell receptor beta chains below come from one sample, sequenced in a study of shared clonotypes between healthy human individuals. Clones were sequenced by immunoSEQ multiplex PCR, and TCRdb holds only the in-frame ones, with some missing. The sample lists more than 2 million clones, around 95% occurring once. The sequenced sample consisted of naive CD4+ T cells sorted from blood. Stated subset: CD45RA+ positively selected. Source of these receptors: a man between 18 and 29 years old in good health.

The chain combines TRBV5-1 with TRBJ1-1; D not resolved. CDR3 size: 14 residues. Trimming left V 4 bases short and J 1 base short, with 11 bases between. The V gene's germline CDR1 is SGHRS and CDR2 YFSETQ. The CDR3 DNA is TGCGCCAGCAGCCCTAGTCTGCAGAACACTGAAGCTTTCTTT. Translating gives CASSPSLQNTEAFF.

The rearrangement links TRBV5-3 to TRBJ2-2; the D gene could be TRBD1 or TRBD2 (5 bases each). TRBV5-3 has ORF status, its function being uncertain. The CDR3 loop spans 14 amino acids. Trimming shortened V by 9 bases and J by 0 bases, and 12 bases separated the two germline ends. CDR3: CANGTTTNTGELFF. The CDR3 nucleotides are TGTGCCAATGGGACCACTACGAACACCGGGGAGCTGTTTTTT.

The rearrangement uses TRBV5-1 and TRBJ1-5, with TRBD1 matching 10 bases. CDR1 and CDR2 (germline): SGHRS, YFSETQ. Trimming removed 4 bases from V and 9 bases from J; junction bases left unmatched: 7. The CDR3 extends over 14 amino acids. CDR3 in amino acids: CASSQGTGDLPQHF. CDR3 DNA: TGCGCCAGCAGCCAGGGGACAGGGGATCTGCCCCAGCATTTT. The variable domain in full, completed from reference TRBV5-1 and TRBJ1-5, reads KAGVTQTPRYLIKTRGQQVTLSCSPISGHRSVSWYQQTPGQGLQFLFEYFSETQRNKGNFPGRFSGRQFSNSRSEMNVSTLELGDSALYLCASSQGTGDLPQHFGDGTRLSIL.

This chain uses TRBV11-3 with TRBJ2-5; 9 bases are shared with TRBD2. The J segment lost 5 bases and the V segment lost 0 bases, leaving 10 bases of the junction unmatched. The CDR3 spans 17 residues. Per the germline V gene, CDR1 is SGHNT and CDR2 is YENEEA. The CDR3 region is CASSLDPSGKFFETQYF. The CDR3 coding sequence is TGTGCCAGCAGCTTAGACCCTAGCGGGAAATTCTTCGAGACCCAGTACTTC.

The rearrangement uses TRBV10-3 and TRBJ2-3; D remains ambiguous. The CDR3 runs to 15 residues. The germline gives CDR1 ENHRY, CDR2 SYGVKD. Deletions cut 6 bases from V and 1 base from J, with 14 bases between. CDR3 DNA sequence: TGTGCCATCAGCCCCGTCGCTGGGGGCACAGATACGCAGTATTTT. It encodes CAISPVAGGTDTQYF.

The chain has TRBV4-3 and TRBJ2-1; 10 bases agree with TRBD1. The CDR3 sequence is 15 residues long. Germline lookup yields CDR1 LGHNA and CDR2 YSLEER. V was pared by 0 bases and J by 9 bases, with 5 bases of the junction left unmatched. CDR3 nucleotide sequence: TGCGCCAGCAGCCAAGAACGACAGGGGGCGGCTGAGCAGTTCTTC. It specifies CASSQERQGAAEQFF.

V and J are TRBV7-2 and TRBJ2-7; D could derive from TRBD1 or TRBD2 (5 bases each). CDR1 and CDR2 (germline): SGHTA, FQGNSA. There are 15 residues in the CDR3. The ends were cut back, 2 bases at V and 2 bases at J, with 13 bases in the middle. CDR3 DNA sequence: TGTGCCAGCAGCTTAACGCAGGGAGAGGCCTACGAGCAGTACTTC. Translating gives CASSLTQGEAYEQYF.

The V call is TRBV6-1, the J call TRBJ1-1; tentatively, D is TRBD1 (5 bases). The CDR3 covers 12 residues. The germline V and J ends were trimmed by 4 bases and 5 bases, with 8 bases remaining between them. The germline V gene has CDR1 MNHNS and CDR2 SASEGT. The CDR3 bases are TGTGCCAGCAGTGGGACAAGGACTGAAGCTTTCTTT. This codes for CASSGTRTEAFF.

This chain links TRBV30 with TRBJ1-4; D gene unclear. The germline V and J ends were trimmed by 2 bases and 8 bases, with 12 bases remaining between them. From germline, CDR1 is GTSNPN and CDR2 SVGIG (reference sequence). This CDR3 has 13 residues. The CDR3: CAWSILTGEKLFF. The CDR3 DNA is TGTGCCTGGAGTATCCTTACCGGGGAAAAACTGTTTTTT. Using reference TRBV30 and TRBJ1-4 for the parts outside the CDR3, the full variable domain is SQTIHQWPATLVQPVGSPLSLECTVEGTSNPNLYWYRQAAGRGLQLLFYSVGIGQISSEVPQNLSASRPQDRQFILSSKKLLLSDSGFYLCAWSILTGEKLFFGSGTQLSVL.

J is TRBJ2-3 and V is TRBV19; 12 positions agree with TRBD2. CDR3 length: 16 amino acids. The ends lost 3 bases at V and 5 bases at J; junction bases unmatched: 6. Germline assignment: CDR1 LNHDA and CDR2 SQIVND (reference sequence). The CDR3 loop is CASSMSRLAGEDTQYF. The DNA of the CDR3 is TGTGCCAGTAGTATGTCCCGACTAGCGGGGGAAGATACGCAGTATTTT.

The gene calls are TRBV10-1 and TRBJ1-6; D unresolved. Germline V gene lookup returns CDR1 WNHNN and CDR2 SYGVQD (reference sequence). V lost 4 bases to trimming and J lost 9 bases, with 13 bases between them. The CDR3 has 14 amino acids. CDR3 in amino acids: CASSVGSEGSPLHF. The CDR3 region has the DNA TGCGCCAGCAGTGTGGGGAGCGAAGGTTCACCCCTCCACTTT.